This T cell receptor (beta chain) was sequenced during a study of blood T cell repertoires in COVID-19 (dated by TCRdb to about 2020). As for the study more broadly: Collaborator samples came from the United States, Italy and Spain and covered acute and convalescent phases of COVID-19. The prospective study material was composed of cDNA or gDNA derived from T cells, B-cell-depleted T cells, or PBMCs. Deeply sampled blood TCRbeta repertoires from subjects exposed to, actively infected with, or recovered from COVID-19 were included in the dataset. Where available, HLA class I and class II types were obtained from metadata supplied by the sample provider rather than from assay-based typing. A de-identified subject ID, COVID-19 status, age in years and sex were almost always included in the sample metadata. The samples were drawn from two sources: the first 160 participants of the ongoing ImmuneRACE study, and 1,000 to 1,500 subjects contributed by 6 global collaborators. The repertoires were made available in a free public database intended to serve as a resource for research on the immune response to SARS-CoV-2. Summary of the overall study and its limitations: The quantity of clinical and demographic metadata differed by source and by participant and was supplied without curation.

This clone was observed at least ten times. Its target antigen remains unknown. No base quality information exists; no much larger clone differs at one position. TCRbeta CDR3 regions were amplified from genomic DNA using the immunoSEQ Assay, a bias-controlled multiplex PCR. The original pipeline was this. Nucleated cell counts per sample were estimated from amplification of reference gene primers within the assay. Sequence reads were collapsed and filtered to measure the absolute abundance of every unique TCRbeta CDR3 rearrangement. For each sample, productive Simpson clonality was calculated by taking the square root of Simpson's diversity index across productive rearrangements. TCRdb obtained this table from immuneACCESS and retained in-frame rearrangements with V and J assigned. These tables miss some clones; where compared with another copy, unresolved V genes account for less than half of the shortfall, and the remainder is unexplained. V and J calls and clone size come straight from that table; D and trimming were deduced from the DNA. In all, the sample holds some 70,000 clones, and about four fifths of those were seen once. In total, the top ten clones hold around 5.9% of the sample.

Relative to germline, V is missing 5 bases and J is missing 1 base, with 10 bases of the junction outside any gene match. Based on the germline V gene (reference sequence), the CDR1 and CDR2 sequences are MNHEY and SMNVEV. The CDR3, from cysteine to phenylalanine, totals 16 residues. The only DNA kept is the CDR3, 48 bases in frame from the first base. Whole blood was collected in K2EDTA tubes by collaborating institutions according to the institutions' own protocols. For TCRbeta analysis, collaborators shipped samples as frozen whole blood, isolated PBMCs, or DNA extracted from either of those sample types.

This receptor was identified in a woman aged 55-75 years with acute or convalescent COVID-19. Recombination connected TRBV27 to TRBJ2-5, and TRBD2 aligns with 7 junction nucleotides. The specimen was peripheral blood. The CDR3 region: CASSPSAGGFQETQYF. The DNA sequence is TGTGCCAGCAGTCCCTCTGCCGGGGGGTTCCAAGAGACCCAGTACTTC.